The sequence of this T cell receptor (beta chain) was determined in a study of shared clonotypes between healthy human individuals. Germline V lookup: CDR1 SGDLS, CDR2 YYNGEE. Trimming pared 0 bases from V and 9 bases from J, leaving 13 bases between. The CDR3 extends over 15 amino acids. Assay: immunoSEQ multiplex PCR; the TCRdb copy retains only in-frame clones and omits some. The sample lists under 200,000 clones, 90% to 95% occurring once. The V gene is TRBV9, the J gene TRBJ1-6, with no clear D. The sequence derives from a woman younger than 45 in good health. Material for sequencing was naive CD4+ T cells sorted from blood. This sample's subset: CD45RA+ positively selected. The CDR3 DNA is TGTGCCAGCAGCGTAGAAGGGATTGGCCGTTCACCCCTCCACTTT. Protein: CASSVEGIGRSPLHF.